This T cell receptor beta chain comes out of a study of blood T cell repertoires in COVID-19. The CDR3 loop spans 17 amino acids. Trimming removed 0 bases from V and 2 bases from J; junction bases left unmatched: 6. Per germline, CDR1 SGHDN and CDR2 FVKESK. This clone has only a few counts. In the study's own analysis: Reference gene primer amplification gave estimated nucleated cell counts. Only in-frame clones appear in the TCRdb table, and some are missing; sequencing was by immunoSEQ multiplex PCR. That table gives V, J and clone size, and the DNA gave D and trimming. This table has 45,000 to 65,000 clones, roughly 89% appearing once.

V is TRBV14 and J is TRBJ1-1, with 10 bases aligning to TRBD1. This receptor was identified in a human donor in a cohort sampled during active COVID-19. Sequenced material: peripheral blood. CDR3 loop: CASSQEDRGIRNTEAFF. In DNA form, the CDR3 reads TGTGCCAGCAGCCAAGAGGACAGGGGGATCAGAAACACTGAAGCTTTCTTT.